These 16 T cell receptor beta chains originate from one sample sequenced in a study of blood T cell repertoires in COVID-19. Some clones are missing from TCRdb's copy, which holds only in-frame ones; the method was immunoSEQ multiplex PCR. The sample consists of some 670,000 clones, 85% to 90% of them appearing once. Source material: peripheral blood. These receptors were taken from a woman aged 18-29 years with acute or convalescent COVID-19.

The chain uses TRBV4-3 and TRBJ2-1; 8 bases align to TRBD2. CDR3 length: 19 residues. The V gene's germline CDR1 is LGHNA and CDR2 YSLEER. Trimming cost V 0 bases and J 4 bases; bases outside gene matches: 14. The CDR3 sequence: CASSQDRQAGADRYNEQFF. The CDR3 DNA is TGCGCCAGCAGCCAAGATCGGCAAGCGGGGGCCGATAGATACAATGAGCAGTTCTTC.

The CDR3: CASSLGGAPGANVLTF. DNA for the CDR3: TGTGCCAGCAGCTTAGGCGGGGCCCCTGGGGCCAACGTCCTGACTTTC. V usage is TRBV7-6 and J usage is TRBJ2-6, with D perhaps TRBD2 (6 bases). The CDR3 is 16 amino acids. Germline CDR1 and CDR2: SGHVS and FNYEAQ. Deletions cut 1 base from V and 2 bases from J, with 9 bases between.

V usage is TRBV5-6 and J usage is TRBJ1-2, with 7 bases fitting TRBD1. The CDR3 loop spans 13 amino acids. After removal of 4 bases from V and 8 bases from J, the junction contained 8 bases not matched to a gene. Germline V lookup: CDR1 SGHDT, CDR2 YYEEEE. CDR3 nucleotides: TGTGCCAGCAGCCCCAGAGGGGGCGCGGGCTACACCTTC. Protein sequence: CASSPRGGAGYTF.

The chain recombines TRBV29-1 with TRBJ1-6; 8 bases are a match to TRBD1. This CDR3 has 15 amino acids. After removal of 4 bases from V and 7 bases from J, the junction contained 9 bases not matched to a gene. The germline CDR1 and CDR2 sequences are SQVTM and ANQGSEA. The CDR3 sequence: CSVGPQGARNSPLHF. CDR3 DNA sequence: TGCAGCGTTGGGCCTCAGGGGGCGCGGAATTCACCCCTCCACTTT.

This clone was found a few times. The chain combines TRBV25-1 with TRBJ1-6, with TRBD1 identical over 7 bases. V dropped 4 bases and J dropped 9; count of bases not matched to a gene: 9. Germline V CDR1 and CDR2: MGHDK, SYGVNS. CDR3 size: 15 residues. Written as DNA, the CDR3 is TGTGCCAGCAGTGGACAGGGCGGACGGTCTTCACCCCTCCACTTT. Translated, it gives CASSGQGGRSSPLHF.

The chain is built from TRBV7-2 and TRBJ2-7; 10 bases line up with TRBD2. The CDR3 extends over 16 amino acids. Germline CDR1 is SGHTA and CDR2 is FQGNSA. V trimming: 5 bases; J trimming: 0 bases; junction bases outside the gene matches: 7. CDR3 coding DNA: TGTGCCAGCAGCCCCCTAGCGGGGGTGAGCTCCTACGAGCAGTACTTC. This gives the protein CASSPLAGVSSYEQYF.

The CDR3 DNA reads as TGTGCCAGCAGCCGGGCAGGGGGGGAGACCCAGTACTTC. Translated, it gives CASSRAGGETQYF. This chain links TRBV14 with TRBJ2-5; possible D gene TRBD1, 7 bases. Trimming cost V 4 bases and J 5 bases, with 11 bases left between them. The CDR3 is 13 residues long. Germline assignment: CDR1 SGHDN and CDR2 FVKESK. Supplemented by reference TRBV14 and TRBJ2-5, the full variable domain reads EAGVTQFPSHSVIEKGQTVTLRCDPISGHDNLYWYRRVMGKEIKFLLHFVKESKQDESGMPNNRFLAERTGGTYSTLKVQPAELEDSGVYFCASSRAGGETQYFGPGTRLLVL.

The chain combines TRBV29-1 with TRBJ2-6, with D perhaps TRBD1 (6 bases). Germline lookup yields CDR1 SQVTM and CDR2 ANQGSEA. V lost 6 bases and J lost 2, with 11 bases in between. The CDR3 is 14 amino acids. CDR3 region: CSVAGQTGANVLTF. The CDR3, as DNA: TGCAGCGTAGCAGGACAGACTGGGGCCAACGTCCTGACTTTC.

This chain connects TRBV6-4 to TRBJ2-5; 9 nucleotides align to TRBD2. There are 16 residues in the CDR3. The V segment lost 6 bases and the J segment 3 bases; nucleotides outside the gene matches: 11. Germline values: CDR1 MRHNA, CDR2 SNTAGT. The CDR3 loop reads CASSLIVAGVKETQYF. The CDR3 DNA reads as TGTGCCAGCAGCTTAATTGTAGCGGGGGTCAAAGAGACCCAGTACTTC.

A few counts support this clone. The chain couples TRBV6-5 to TRBJ1-1; 9 bases line up with TRBD1. V lost 6 bases to trimming and J lost 0 bases; unmatched junction nucleotides: 5. Germline V gene lookup returns CDR1 MNHEY and CDR2 SVGAGI. The CDR3 runs 15 residues. CDR3 nucleotides: TGTGCCAGCAGAGACCGGGACAGGGTGAACACTGAAGCTTTCTTT. This gives the protein CASRDRDRVNTEAFF.

The V gene is TRBV30, the J gene TRBJ2-7; D is undetermined. The CDR3 has 15 residues. The V end lost 0 bases, the J end lost 0 bases, and 12 bases lay between the germline ends. From germline, CDR1 is GTSNPN and CDR2 SVGIG (reference sequence). The CDR3 DNA reads TGTGCCTGGAGTGTAGGTGTTACAGTCTCCTACGAGCAGTACTTC. Protein: CAWSVGVTVSYEQYF.

This clone came up a few times. V and J are TRBV7-2 and TRBJ2-5, with D possibly TRBD2 on 6 matching bases. Germline CDR1 reads SGHTA; CDR2 reads FQGNSA. Trimming cost V 5 bases and J 1 base, with 14 bases left between them. The CDR3 loop spans 15 amino acids. The CDR3 region is CASSRPLGGQETQYF. CDR3 DNA: TGTGCCAGCAGCCGTCCCTTGGGGGGCCAAGAGACCCAGTACTTC. Filled out from reference TRBV7-2 and TRBJ2-5, the complete variable domain reads GAGVSQSPSNKVTEKGKDVELRCDPISGHTALYWYRQSLGQGLEFLIYFQGNSAPDKSGLPSDRFSAERTGGSVSTLTIQRTQQEDSAVYLCASSRPLGGQETQYFGPGTRLLVL.

CDR3 in amino acids: CASSPVEIRGFGKLFF. CDR3 DNA: TGTGCCAGCAGCCCCGTTGAGATAAGGGGATTCGGAAAACTGTTTTTT. V is TRBV9 and J is TRBJ1-4; TRBD1 is a possible D gene (5 bases). The CDR3 is 16 amino acids. The germline V gene encodes CDR1 SGDLS and CDR2 YYNGEE. V shed 4 bases and J shed 10 bases, with 23 bases lying between them.

The rearrangement uses TRBV7-2 and TRBJ2-7; 8 bases line up with TRBD2. The trim removed 3 bases at V and 3 bases at J, leaving 4 bases unmatched. The CDR3 sequence is 14 residues long. Per the germline V gene, CDR1 is SGHTA and CDR2 is FQGNSA. CDR3 amino acids: CASSLVAGRYEQYF. CDR3 nucleotides: TGTGCCAGCAGCTTGGTAGCGGGGCGCTACGAGCAGTACTTC. The whole variable domain, remainder taken from reference TRBV7-2 and TRBJ2-7, is GAGVSQSPSNKVTEKGKDVELRCDPISGHTALYWYRQSLGQGLEFLIYFQGNSAPDKSGLPSDRFSAERTGGSVSTLTIQRTQQEDSAVYLCASSLVAGRYEQYFGPGTRLTVT.

The CDR3, as DNA: TGTGCCAGCAGCCCAAACCCATCCTATAGCAATCAGCCCCAGCATTTT. It is translated as CASSPNPSYSNQPQHF. V and J are TRBV5-5 and TRBJ1-5; D gene unclear. CDR3 length equals 16 residues. Germline V lookup: CDR1 SGHKS, CDR2 YYEKEE (reference sequence). Trimming removed 4 bases at V and 0 bases at J, with 14 bases between.

The gene calls are TRBV19 and TRBJ1-4; D gene ambiguous. This CDR3 has 15 amino acids. V was shortened by 6 bases and J by 1 base, with 12 bases between the two germline ends. The germline gives CDR1 LNHDA, CDR2 SQIVND (reference sequence). The CDR3 region is CASSRTGETNEKLFF. The CDR3 region has the DNA TGTGCCAGTAGCAGAACGGGAGAAACTAATGAAAAACTGTTTTTT.